The clone carrying this T cell receptor beta chain appeared a few times. Its target is not known. The source of the sample is a study of post-analysis software for immune sequencing data. Study conclusions and caveats: TRBV segments more frequent in patients than in controls numbered five and included TRBV5-6, TRBV5-1 and TRBV20-1.

Sequencing libraries made from TCR beta cDNA carried unique molecular identifiers. TCRdb re-derived calls from the PCR reads in MiXCR, one entry per CDR3 protein. This sample yields about 770,000 distinct CDR3 sequences, of which 40% to 55% are seen a single time; 4.9% belongs to the top ten. This CDR3 spans 15 amino acids. V was pared by 6 bases and J by 3 bases, with 9 bases of the junction left unmatched. The rearrangement joins TRBV12-3 or TRBV12-4 to TRBJ2-7; 9 bases map to TRBD1. Input material: blood. The receptor comes from a girl under 18 with multiple sclerosis. Here the CDR3 DNA reads TGTGCCAGCAGACAAACCGGGACAGGGATCTACGAGCAGTACTTC. Its protein is CASRQTGTGIYEQYF.